These 14 T cell receptor beta chains share one sample of origin, sequenced in a study of blood T cell repertoires in COVID-19. Method: immunoSEQ multiplex PCR; TCRdb's copy keeps in-frame clones and lacks some. The data hold a few hundred thousand clones, with around 87% observed a single time. The sequenced material came from PBMCs or T cells enriched from blood (not recorded which). The origin of the receptors is a woman aged 40 to 50 who had recovered from COVID-19.

The V call is TRBV7-9, the J call TRBJ1-1; D ambiguous. CDR1 SEHNR and CDR2 FQNEAQ come from the germline V gene (reference sequence). This CDR3 is 13 amino acids long. Trimming stripped 4 bases from V and 4 bases from J, with 10 bases between. CDR3 DNA: TGTGCCAGCAGCTCCGCGGAGGGCACTGAAGCTTTCTTT. Translating it yields CASSSAEGTEAFF.

This chain links TRBV5-6 with TRBJ1-1, with a possible D match to TRBD1 (5 bases). Germline CDR1 is SGHDT and CDR2 is YYEEEE. V shed 0 bases and J shed 0 bases, with 12 bases lying between them. The length of the CDR3 is 16 residues. The chain's CDR3 is CASSLGGGTMNTEAFF. In DNA, the CDR3 is TGTGCCAGCAGCTTGGGCGGGGGGACCATGAACACTGAAGCTTTCTTT.

This sequence joins TRBV5-4 and TRBJ1-3; D possibly corresponds to TRBD1 (5 bases). V was trimmed by 2 bases and J by 2 bases, leaving 8 bases between them. Germline loops: CDR1 SGHNT, CDR2 YYREEE (reference sequence). The CDR3 is made up of 14 amino acids. The CDR3 sequence: CASSLKGAGNTIYF. CDR3 sequence (DNA): TGTGCCAGCAGCTTAAAAGGGGCTGGAAACACCATATATTTT.

This chain connects TRBV5-1 to TRBJ1-3; 8 bases agree with TRBD1. This CDR3 has 18 amino acids. Per the germline V gene, CDR1 is SGHRS and CDR2 is YFSETQ. Trimming cost V 0 bases and J 0 bases; bases outside gene matches: 8. The chain's CDR3 is CASSLVAGGFSSGNTIYF. The CDR3 region has the DNA TGCGCCAGCAGCTTGGTAGCAGGGGGCTTCAGCTCTGGAAACACCATATATTTT.

The chain carries TRBV7-9 and TRBJ2-2; no reliable D call. V was cut by 2 bases and J by 6 bases, with 7 bases left in between. CDR3 length: 13 residues. Germline V gene lookup returns CDR1 SEHNR and CDR2 FQNEAQ (reference sequence). Here the CDR3 DNA reads TGTGCCAGCAGCTTAACAGTCTCCGGGGAGCTGTTTTTT. Encoded protein: CASSLTVSGELFF.

The V and J genes are TRBV24-1 and TRBJ2-7; a possible D gene is TRBD2 (6 bases). Trimming cost V 4 bases and J 4 bases, with 7 bases left between them. Looked up from germline, CDR1 is KGHDR and CDR2 is SFDVKD. The CDR3 is 12 residues long. For the CDR3, the DNA is TGTGCCACCAGTGAGGCGGGGTACGAGCAGTACTTC. This translates into CATSEAGYEQYF.

The genes are TRBV27 and TRBJ2-1, with D possibly TRBD2 on 5 matching bases. CDR1 is MNHEY, CDR2 SMNVEV, per germline (reference sequence). V lost 6 bases, J lost 7 bases, and 13 bases lay in between. The CDR3 sequence is 13 residues long. For the CDR3, the DNA is TGTGCCAGCAGCCGACCGCCGGGGAATGAGCAGTTCTTC. It specifies CASSRPPGNEQFF.

The chain has TRBV19 and TRBJ2-1; D might be TRBD2 (5 bases). Germline CDR1 and CDR2: LNHDA and SQIVND (reference sequence). The CDR3 consists of 12 residues. The ends were cut back, 3 bases at V and 9 bases at J, with 9 bases in the middle. CDR3 sequence: CASSIPGSEQFF. The CDR3 nucleotides read TGTGCCAGTAGTATTCCGGGGAGTGAGCAGTTCTTC.

This chain joins TRBV6-2 or TRBV6-3 and TRBJ2-2; 7 nucleotides line up with TRBD1. V lost 6 bases and J lost 5; bases outside the gene matches: 9. The CDR3 loop spans 15 amino acids. Germline lookup yields CDR1 MNHEY and CDR2 SVGEGT. CDR3: CASSRDRVRTGELFF. CDR3 bases: TGTGCCAGCAGCCGAGACAGGGTACGGACCGGGGAGCTGTTTTTT.

The rearrangement uses TRBV5-1 and TRBJ1-2; 9 bases are a match to TRBD1. This CDR3 is 16 amino acids long. With V trimmed by 3 bases and J by 5 bases, 11 bases remained unmatched. From germline, CDR1 is SGHRS and CDR2 YFSETQ. The CDR3 region has the DNA TGCGCCAGCAGCTCCGGACAGGGGTCCGCTATGTATGGCTACACCTTC. This gives the protein CASSSGQGSAMYGYTF.

The table lists this clone with a count of one. The chain joins TRBV28 to TRBJ1-5; TRBD1 aligns across 12 bases. Per the germline V gene, CDR1 is MDHEN and CDR2 is SYDVKM. The CDR3 consists of 19 residues. Trimming cost V 1 base and J 0 bases; bases outside gene matches: 7. The CDR3 spells CASSLSRGDRGHSNQPQHF. The CDR3 nucleotides are TGTGCCAGCAGTTTATCTCGGGGGGACAGGGGGCATAGCAATCAGCCCCAGCATTTT.

The CDR3 spells CASSENSYNTGELFF. The DNA of the CDR3 is TGCGCCAGCAGTGAAAACAGTTACAACACCGGGGAGCTGTTTTTT. This chain joins TRBV10-2 and TRBJ2-2, with no clear D. The CDR3 covers 15 residues. V was cut by 3 bases and J by 2 bases, with 10 bases left in between. Germline values: CDR1 WSHSY, CDR2 SAAADI.

This sequence joins TRBV19 and TRBJ1-2; 10 positions agree with TRBD1. The CDR3 is 13 residues long. The V segment lost 6 bases and the J segment 4 bases; nucleotides outside the gene matches: 2. CDR1 LNHDA and CDR2 SQIVND come from the germline V gene (reference sequence). The CDR3 DNA reads TGTGCCAGTAGGACAGGGGGCGTCTATGGCTACACCTTC. It yields the protein CASRTGGVYGYTF.

The chain combines TRBV28 with TRBJ2-7; D perhaps matches TRBD2 (5 bases). The germline V gene has CDR1 MDHEN and CDR2 SYDVKM. The CDR3 spans 17 residues. V was clipped by 3 bases and J by 3 bases, with 21 bases between them. CDR3 residues: CASSLRVAGARIYEQYF. The CDR3 bases are TGTGCCAGCAGTTTGAGGGTAGCCGGTGCTAGAATCTACGAGCAGTACTTC.